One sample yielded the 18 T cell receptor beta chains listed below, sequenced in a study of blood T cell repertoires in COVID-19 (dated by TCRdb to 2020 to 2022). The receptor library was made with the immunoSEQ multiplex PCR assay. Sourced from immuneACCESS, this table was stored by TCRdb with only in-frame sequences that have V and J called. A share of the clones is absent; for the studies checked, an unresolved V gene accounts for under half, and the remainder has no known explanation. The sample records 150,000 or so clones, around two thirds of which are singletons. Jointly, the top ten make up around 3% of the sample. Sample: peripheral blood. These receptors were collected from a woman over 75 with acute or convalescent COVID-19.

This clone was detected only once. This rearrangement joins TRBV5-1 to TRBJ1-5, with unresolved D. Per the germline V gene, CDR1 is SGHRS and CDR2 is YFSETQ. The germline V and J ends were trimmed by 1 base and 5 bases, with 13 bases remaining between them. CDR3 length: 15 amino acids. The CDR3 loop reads CASSLTAGSYQPQHF. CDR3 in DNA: TGCGCCAGCAGCTTGACCGCCGGGTCCTATCAGCCCCAGCATTTT.

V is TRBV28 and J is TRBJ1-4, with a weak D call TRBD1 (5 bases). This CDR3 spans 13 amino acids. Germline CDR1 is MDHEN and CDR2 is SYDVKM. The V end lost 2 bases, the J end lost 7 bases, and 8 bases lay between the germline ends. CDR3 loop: CASSLGGAEKLFF. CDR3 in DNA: TGTGCCAGCAGTTTAGGCGGGGCTGAAAAACTGTTTTTT. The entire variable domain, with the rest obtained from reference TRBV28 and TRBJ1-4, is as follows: DVKVTQSSRYLVKRTGEKVFLECVQDMDHENMFWYRQDPGLGLRLIYFSYDVKMKEKGDIPEGYSVSREKKERFSLILESASTNQTSMYLCASSLGGAEKLFFGSGTQLSVL.

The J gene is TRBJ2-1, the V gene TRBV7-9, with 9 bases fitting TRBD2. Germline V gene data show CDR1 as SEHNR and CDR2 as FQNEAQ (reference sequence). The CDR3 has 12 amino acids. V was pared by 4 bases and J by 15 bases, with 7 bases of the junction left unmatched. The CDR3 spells CASSSTSGSRFF. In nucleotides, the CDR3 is TGTGCCAGCAGCTCGACTAGCGGCTCCCGGTTCTTC. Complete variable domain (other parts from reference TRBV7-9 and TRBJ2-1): DTGVSQNPRHKITKRGQNVTFRCDPISEHNRLYWYRQTLGQGPEFLTYFQNEAQLEKSRLLSDRFSAERPKGSFSTLEIQRTEQGDSAMYLCASSSTSGSRFFGPGTRLTVL.

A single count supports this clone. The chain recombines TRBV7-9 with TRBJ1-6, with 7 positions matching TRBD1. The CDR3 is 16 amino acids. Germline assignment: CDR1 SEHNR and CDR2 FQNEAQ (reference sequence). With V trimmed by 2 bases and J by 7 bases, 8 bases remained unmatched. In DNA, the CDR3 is TGTGCCAGCAGCTTATCGTCCGGGACAGACAATTCACCCCTCCACTTT. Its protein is CASSLSSGTDNSPLHF.

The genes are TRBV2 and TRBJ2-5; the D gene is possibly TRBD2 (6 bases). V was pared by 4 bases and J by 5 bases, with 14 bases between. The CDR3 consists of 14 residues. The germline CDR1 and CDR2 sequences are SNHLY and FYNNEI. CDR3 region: CASSVTGVVETQYF. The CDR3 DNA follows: TGTGCCAGCAGTGTGACGGGAGTGGTGGAGACCCAGTACTTC.

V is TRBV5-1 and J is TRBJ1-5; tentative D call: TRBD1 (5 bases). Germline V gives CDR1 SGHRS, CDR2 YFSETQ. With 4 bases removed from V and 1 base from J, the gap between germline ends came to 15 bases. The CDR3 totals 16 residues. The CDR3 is CASSAGVGGSNQPQHF. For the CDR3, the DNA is TGCGCCAGCAGCGCGGGGGTGGGAGGAAGCAATCAGCCCCAGCATTTT.

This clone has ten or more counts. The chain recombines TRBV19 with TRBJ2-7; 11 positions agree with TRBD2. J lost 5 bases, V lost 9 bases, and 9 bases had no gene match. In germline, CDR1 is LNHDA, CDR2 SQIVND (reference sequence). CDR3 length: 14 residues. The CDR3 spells CASGTSGSFHEQYF. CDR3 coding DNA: TGTGCCAGCGGGACTAGCGGTTCGTTCCACGAGCAGTACTTC.

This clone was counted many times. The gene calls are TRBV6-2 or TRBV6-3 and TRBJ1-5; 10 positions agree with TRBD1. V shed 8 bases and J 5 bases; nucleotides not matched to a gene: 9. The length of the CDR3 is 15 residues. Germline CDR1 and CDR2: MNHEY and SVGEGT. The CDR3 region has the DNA TGTGCCAGCGGTTGGGACAGGGGATTATATCAGCCCCAGCATTTT. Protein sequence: CASGWDRGLYQPQHF.

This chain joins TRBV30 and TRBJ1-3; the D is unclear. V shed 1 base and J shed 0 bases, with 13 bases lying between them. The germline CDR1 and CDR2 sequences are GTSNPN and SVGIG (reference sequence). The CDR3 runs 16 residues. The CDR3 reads CAWSGFWAASGNTIYF. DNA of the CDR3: TGTGCCTGGAGTGGCTTTTGGGCAGCCTCTGGAAACACCATATATTTT.

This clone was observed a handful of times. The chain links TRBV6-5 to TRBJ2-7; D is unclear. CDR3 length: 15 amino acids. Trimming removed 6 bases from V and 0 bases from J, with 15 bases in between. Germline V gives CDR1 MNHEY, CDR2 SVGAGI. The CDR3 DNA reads TGTGCCAGCAGATTACAGTTTTCTGACTCCTACGAGCAGTACTTC. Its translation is CASRLQFSDSYEQYF.

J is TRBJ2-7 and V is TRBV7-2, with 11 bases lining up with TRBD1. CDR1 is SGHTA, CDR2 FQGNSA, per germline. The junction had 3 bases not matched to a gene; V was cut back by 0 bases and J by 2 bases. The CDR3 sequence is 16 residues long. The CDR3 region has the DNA TGTGCCAGCAGCTTAGCCGGGACAGGGGGAACCTACGAGCAGTACTTC. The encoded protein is CASSLAGTGGTYEQYF.

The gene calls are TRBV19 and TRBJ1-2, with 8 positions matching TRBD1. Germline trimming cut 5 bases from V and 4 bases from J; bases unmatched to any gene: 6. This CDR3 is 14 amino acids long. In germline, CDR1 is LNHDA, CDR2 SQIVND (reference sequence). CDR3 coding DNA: TGTGCCAGTAGTCGGGCAGGGGGCGCCTATGGCTACACCTTC. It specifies CASSRAGGAYGYTF.

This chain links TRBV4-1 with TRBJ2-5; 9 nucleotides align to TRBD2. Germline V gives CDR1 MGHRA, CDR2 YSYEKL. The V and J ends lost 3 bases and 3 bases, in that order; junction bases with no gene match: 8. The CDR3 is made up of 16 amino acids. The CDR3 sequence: CASSQTSGFLKETQYF. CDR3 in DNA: TGCGCCAGCAGCCAGACTAGCGGTTTTCTTAAAGAGACCCAGTACTTC.

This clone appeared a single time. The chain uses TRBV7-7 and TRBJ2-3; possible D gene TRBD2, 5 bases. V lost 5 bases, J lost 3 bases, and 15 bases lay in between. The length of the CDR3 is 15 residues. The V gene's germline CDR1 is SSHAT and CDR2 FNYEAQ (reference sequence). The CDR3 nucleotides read TGTGCCAGCAGCCCGGGAATATCGCAAACAGATACGCAGTATTTT. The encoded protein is CASSPGISQTDTQYF.

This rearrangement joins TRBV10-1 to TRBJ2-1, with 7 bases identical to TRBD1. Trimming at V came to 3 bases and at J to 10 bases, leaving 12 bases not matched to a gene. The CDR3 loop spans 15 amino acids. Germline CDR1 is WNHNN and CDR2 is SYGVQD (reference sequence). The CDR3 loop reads CASSDPGGTTFEQFF. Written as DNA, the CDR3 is TGCGCCAGCAGTGATCCAGGGGGTACGACTTTCGAGCAGTTCTTC.

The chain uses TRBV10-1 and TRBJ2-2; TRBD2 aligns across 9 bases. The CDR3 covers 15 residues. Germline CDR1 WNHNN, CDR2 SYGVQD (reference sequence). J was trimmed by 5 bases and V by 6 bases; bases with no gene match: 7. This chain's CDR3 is CASRASSGRTGELFF. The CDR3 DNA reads TGCGCCAGCAGGGCGAGTAGCGGGAGAACCGGGGAGCTGTTTTTT.

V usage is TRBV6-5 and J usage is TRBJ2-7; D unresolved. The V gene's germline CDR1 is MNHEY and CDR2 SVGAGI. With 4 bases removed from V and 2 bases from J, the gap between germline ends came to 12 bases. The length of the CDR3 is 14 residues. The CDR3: CASSSGTPTYEQYF. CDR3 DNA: TGTGCCAGCAGTTCAGGAACACCAACCTACGAGCAGTACTTC.

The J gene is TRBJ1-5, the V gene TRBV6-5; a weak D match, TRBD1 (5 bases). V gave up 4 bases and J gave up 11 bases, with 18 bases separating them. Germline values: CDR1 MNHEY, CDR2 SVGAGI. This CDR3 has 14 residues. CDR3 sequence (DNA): TGTGCCAGCAGTTCGACTTCGGGGCCGGGGGCCCAGCATTTT. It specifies CASSSTSGPGAQHF.